This T cell receptor beta chain was captured in a study of blood T cell repertoires in COVID-19. Study context: T cells, B-cell-depleted T cells, or PBMCs provided the cDNA or gDNA that served as material.

The germline V gene has CDR1 MGHRA and CDR2 YSYEKL. The CDR3 contains 15 residues. V shed 0 bases, J shed 5 bases, and the junction held 7 bases outside the gene matches. The Seattle site enrolled patients during active infection and followed them longitudinally. Original processing notes: Quantification of nucleated cells was approximated via reference gene primer amplification. Sequencing used immunoSEQ multiplex PCR; TCRdb keeps in-frame clones, though not all of them. That table supplies the V and J calls and clone size; D and trimming were determined from the DNA. The sample shows tens of thousands of clones, approximately 80% of them seen only once.

The chain recombines TRBV4-1 with TRBJ2-7; 7 bases fit TRBD2. Sequenced input: peripheral blood. The TCR comes from a man between 65 and 85 years old with COVID-19, enrolled during active disease. CDR3 sequence: CASSQELPGGDEQYF. DNA for the CDR3: TGCGCCAGCAGCCAAGAACTTCCGGGAGGTGACGAGCAGTACTTC.